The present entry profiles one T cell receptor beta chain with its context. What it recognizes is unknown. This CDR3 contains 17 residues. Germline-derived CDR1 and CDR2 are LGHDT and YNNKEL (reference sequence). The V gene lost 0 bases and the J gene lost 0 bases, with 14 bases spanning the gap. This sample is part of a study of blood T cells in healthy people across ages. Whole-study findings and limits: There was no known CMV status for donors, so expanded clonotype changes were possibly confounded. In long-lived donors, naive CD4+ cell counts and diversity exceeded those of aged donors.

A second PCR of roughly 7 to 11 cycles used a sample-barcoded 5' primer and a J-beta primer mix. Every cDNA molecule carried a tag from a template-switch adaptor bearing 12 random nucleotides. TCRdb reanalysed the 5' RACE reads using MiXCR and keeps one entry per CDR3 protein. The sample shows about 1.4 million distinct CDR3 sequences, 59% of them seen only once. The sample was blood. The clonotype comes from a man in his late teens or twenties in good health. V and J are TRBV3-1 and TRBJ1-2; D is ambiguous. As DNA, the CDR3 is TGTGCCAGCAGCCAAGATTCGCCAGTATCAGCTAACTATGGCTACACCTTC. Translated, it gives CASSQDSPVSANYGYTF. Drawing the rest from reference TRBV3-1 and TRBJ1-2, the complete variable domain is DTAVSQTPKYLVTQMGNDKSIKCEQNLGHDTMYWYKQDSKKFLKIMFSYNNKELIINETVPNRFSPKSPDKAHLNLHINSLELGDSAVYFCASSQDSPVSANYGYTFGSGTRLTVV.